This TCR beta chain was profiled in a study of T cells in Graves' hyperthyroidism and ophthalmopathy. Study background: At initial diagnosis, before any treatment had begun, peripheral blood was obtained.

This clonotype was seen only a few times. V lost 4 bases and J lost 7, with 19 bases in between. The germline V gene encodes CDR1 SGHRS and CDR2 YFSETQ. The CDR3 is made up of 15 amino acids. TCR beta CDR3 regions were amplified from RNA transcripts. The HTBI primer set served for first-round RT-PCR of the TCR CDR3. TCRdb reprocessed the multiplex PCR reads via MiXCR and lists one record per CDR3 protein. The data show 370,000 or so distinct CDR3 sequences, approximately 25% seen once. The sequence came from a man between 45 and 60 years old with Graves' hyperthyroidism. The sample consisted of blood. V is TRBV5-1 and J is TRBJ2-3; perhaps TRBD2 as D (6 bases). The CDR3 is CASSRGDPSANTQYF. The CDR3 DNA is TGCGCCAGCAGCCGAGGGGACCCTAGCGCGAATACGCAGTATTTT.